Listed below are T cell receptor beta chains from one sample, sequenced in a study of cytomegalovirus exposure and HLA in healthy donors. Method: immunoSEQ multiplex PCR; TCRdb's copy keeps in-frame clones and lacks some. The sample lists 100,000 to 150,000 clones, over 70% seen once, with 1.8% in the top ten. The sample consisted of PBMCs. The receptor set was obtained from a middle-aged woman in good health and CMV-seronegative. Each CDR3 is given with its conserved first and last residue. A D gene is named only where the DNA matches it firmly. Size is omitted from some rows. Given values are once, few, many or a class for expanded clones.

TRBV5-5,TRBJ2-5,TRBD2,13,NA,CASSFSGSETQYF,TGTGCCAGCAGCTTTAGCGGGAGCGAGACCCAGTACTTC
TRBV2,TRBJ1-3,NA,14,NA,CASWEDASGNTIYF,TGTGCCAGCTGGGAGGACGCCTCTGGAAACACCATATATTTT
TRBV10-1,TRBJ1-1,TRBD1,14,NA,CASSMGQQGTEAFF,TGCGCCAGCAGTATGGGACAGCAGGGGACTGAAGCTTTCTTT
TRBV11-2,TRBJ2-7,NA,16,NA,CASSRSGLISSYEQYF,TGTGCCAGCAGCCGCTCAGGACTGATTTCTTCCTACGAGCAGTACTTC
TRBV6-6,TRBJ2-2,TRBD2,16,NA,CASSFLAGGRAGELFF,TGTGCCAGCAGTTTTCTAGCGGGAGGGCGGGCCGGGGAGCTGTTTTTT
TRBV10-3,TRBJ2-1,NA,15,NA,CAISESQGIPGEQFF,TGTGCCATCAGTGAGTCGCAGGGGATACCGGGGGAGCAGTTCTTC
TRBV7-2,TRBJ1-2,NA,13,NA,CASSSEVDYGYTF,TGTGCCAGCAGCAGCGAGGTAGACTATGGCTACACCTTC
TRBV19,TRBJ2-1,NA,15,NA,CASSIDPGGYNEQFF,TGTGCCAGTAGTATAGATCCAGGGGGGTACAATGAGCAGTTCTTC
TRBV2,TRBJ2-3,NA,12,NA,CASTFATDTQYF,TGTGCCAGCACTTTTGCGACAGATACGCAGTATTTT
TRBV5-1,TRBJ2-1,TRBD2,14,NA,CASSAGLADNEQFF,TGCGCCAGCAGCGCGGGACTAGCGGACAATGAGCAGTTCTTC
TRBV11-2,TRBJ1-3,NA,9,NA,CASSFLTHF,TGTGCCAGCAGCTTCCTAACCCATTTT
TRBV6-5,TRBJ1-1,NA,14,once,CASSSRGGSTEAFF,TGTGCCAGCAGTTCCCGGGGGGGCAGTACTGAAGCTTTCTTT
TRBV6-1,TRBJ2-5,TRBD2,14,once,CASSTTPSGETQYF,TGTGCCAGCAGCACCACCCCTAGCGGGGAGACCCAGTACTTC
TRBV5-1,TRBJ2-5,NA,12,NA,CASSFPQETQYF,TGCGCCAGCAGCTTCCCTCAAGAGACCCAGTACTTC
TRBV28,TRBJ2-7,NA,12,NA,CASSSSLRKQYF,TGTGCCAGCAGTTCCTCACTTCGAAAGCAGTACTTC
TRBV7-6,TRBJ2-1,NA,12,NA,CASSVLGGEQFF,TGTGCCAGCAGCGTTCTCGGGGGAGAGCAGTTCTTC
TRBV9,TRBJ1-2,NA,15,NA,CASSVAGRGNYGYTF,TGTGCCAGCAGCGTAGCTGGCAGGGGTAACTATGGCTACACCTTC
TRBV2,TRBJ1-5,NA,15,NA,CASSKDSWGNQPQHF,TGTGCCAGCAGTAAGGACAGTTGGGGCAATCAGCCCCAGCATTTT
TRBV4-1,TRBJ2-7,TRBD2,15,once,CASSQDGLAGDEQYF,TGCGCCAGCAGCCAAGATGGACTAGCGGGAGACGAGCAGTACTTC
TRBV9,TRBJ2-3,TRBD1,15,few,CASTETGQFTDTQYF,TGTGCCAGCACCGAAACGGGACAGTTCACAGATACGCAGTATTTT
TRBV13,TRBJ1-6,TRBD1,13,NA,CASSLGTGEPLHF,TGTGCCAGCAGCCTAGGGACAGGGGAGCCCCTCCACTTT
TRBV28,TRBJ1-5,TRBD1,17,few,CASSLYSGTGTNQPQHF,TGTGCCAGCAGTTTGTACTCCGGGACAGGGACTAATCAGCCCCAGCATTTT
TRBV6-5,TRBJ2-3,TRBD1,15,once,CASARTGDLTDTQYF,TGTGCCAGCGCGAGAACAGGGGATCTCACAGATACGCAGTATTTT
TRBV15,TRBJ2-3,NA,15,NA,CATSRVEYKTDTQYF,TGTGCCACCAGCAGAGTGGAGTATAAGACAGATACGCAGTATTTT
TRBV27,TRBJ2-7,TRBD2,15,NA,CASSSPGLAVYEQYF,TGTGCCAGCAGTTCACCGGGACTAGCGGTTTACGAGCAGTACTTC
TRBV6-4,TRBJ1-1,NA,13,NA,CASSLQGGTEAFF,TGTGCCAGCAGTCTACAGGGTGGCACTGAAGCTTTCTTT
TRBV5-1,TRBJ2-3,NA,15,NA,CASSLNFLSTDTQYF,TGCGCCAGCAGCTTGAACTTCCTGAGCACAGATACGCAGTATTTT
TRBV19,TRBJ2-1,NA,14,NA,CASSITGATNEQFF,TGTGCCAGTAGTATAACGGGAGCGACCAATGAGCAGTTCTTC
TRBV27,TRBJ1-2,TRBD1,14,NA,CASRRTGGNYGYTF,TGTGCCAGCAGGCGGACAGGGGGCAATTATGGCTACACCTTC
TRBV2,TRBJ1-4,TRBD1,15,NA,CASSDATGSHEKLFF,TGTGCCAGCAGTGACGCGACAGGGAGTCATGAAAAACTGTTTTTT
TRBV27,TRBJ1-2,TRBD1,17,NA,CASSLLSRTGGEGGYTF,TGTGCCAGCAGTTTATTATCGCGTACAGGGGGCGAGGGTGGCTACACCTTC